This T cell receptor beta chain was captured by sequencing in a study of T cells after yellow fever vaccination. Study-wide results and caveats: Repertoires sorted by FACS could include abundant clonotypes that are contaminants from the bulk population.

Details on this clonotype: Its antigen is not identified.

TCRdb reprocessed the 5' RACE reads with MiXCR, giving one entry per CDR3 protein. The data contain around 120,000 distinct CDR3 sequences, approximately 14% of them singletons. Deletions cut 5 bases from V and 6 bases from J, with 14 bases between. Germline V gene lookup returns CDR1 MNHEY and CDR2 SVGAGI. CDR3 length: 13 amino acids. Here the sequenced sample was CD8+ T cells sorted from PBMCs, taken 5 days after the yellow fever booster vaccination. The V and J genes are TRBV6-5 and TRBJ2-7; D might be TRBD1 (5 bases). The TCR sequence derives from a man aged 18-30 years who received the YFV17D yellow fever vaccine. The CDR3 reads CASSAGNVGEQYV. CDR3 nucleotide sequence: TGTGCCAGCAGTGCAGGGAATGTAGGCGAGCAGTACGTC.